A selection of T cell receptor beta chains follows, all from one sample in a study of graft-versus-host responses after intestinal transplantation. Some clones are missing from TCRdb's copy, which holds only in-frame ones; the method was immunoSEQ multiplex PCR. The repertoire holds around 29,000 clones, with approximately 93% as singletons. The input for sequencing was PBMCs, taken around 63 days after intestinal transplant. These receptors were collected from a human patient who received an intestinal transplant, so some T cells may come from the graft donor. Both conserved end residues are part of each CDR3. A D gene is named only where the DNA matches it firmly. Where a row states a size, it is once, few, many or the class of an expanded clone; other rows omit it.

>TRBJ2-7|-|-|TRBV5-1
TGCGCCAGCAACGACAGGCCTAGCTCCTACGAGCAGTACTTC
CASNDRPSSYEQYF
>TRBJ1-1|-|TRBD1|TRBV28
TGTGCCAGCAGTCCCGAGGGGGCTGGAACTGAAGCTTTCTTT
CASSPEGAGTEAFF
>TRBJ2-2|-|-|TRBV12-5
TGTGCTAGTGGTTTGGTACCGCGTACCGGGGAGCTGTTTTTT
CASGLVPRTGELFF
>TRBJ2-7|-|-|TRBV4-3
TGCGCCAGCAGCCCCGGGCCCTACGAGCAGTACTTC
CASSPGPYEQYF
>TRBJ2-1|-|TRBD2|TRBV13
TGTGCCAGCAGCACGCATGGGACTAGCTTCCTAAATGAGCAGTTCTTC
CASSTHGTSFLNEQFF
>TRBJ1-5|-|TRBD1|TRBV5-5
TGTGCCAGCAGCTGGACAGGGAGGAATCAGCCCCAGCATTTT
CASSWTGRNQPQHF
>TRBJ2-1|-|-|TRBV30
TGTGCCTGGAGGCGGGACAGCTACAATGAGCAGTTCTTC
CAWRRDSYNEQFF
>TRBJ1-1|-|-|TRBV19
TGTGCCAGTAGGCTCCGCCAGGGATTCAACACTGAAGCTTTCTTT
CASRLRQGFNTEAFF
>TRBJ2-7|once|-|TRBV5-1
TGCGCCAGCAGCTTGGTCGAGAACCCCTACGAGCAGTACTTC
CASSLVENPYEQYF
>TRBJ2-1|-|TRBD2|TRBV30
TGTGCCTGGAGCGGGGGGAGGTACAATGAGCAGTTCTTC
CAWSGGRYNEQFF
>TRBJ1-2|-|-|TRBV5-1
TGCGCCAGCAGCTTGGCCCAGGAATCTAACTATGGCTACACCTTC
CASSLAQESNYGYTF